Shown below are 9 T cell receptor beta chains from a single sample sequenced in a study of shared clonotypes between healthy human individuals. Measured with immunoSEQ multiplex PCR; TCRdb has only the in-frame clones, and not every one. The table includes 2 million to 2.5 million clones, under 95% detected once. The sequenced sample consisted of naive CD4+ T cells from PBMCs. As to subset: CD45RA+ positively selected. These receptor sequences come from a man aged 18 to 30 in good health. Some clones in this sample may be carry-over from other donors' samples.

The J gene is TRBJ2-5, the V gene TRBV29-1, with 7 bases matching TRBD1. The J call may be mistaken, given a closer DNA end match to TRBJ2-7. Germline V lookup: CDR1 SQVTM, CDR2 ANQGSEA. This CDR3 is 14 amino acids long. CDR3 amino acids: CSVARRQGFYEQYF. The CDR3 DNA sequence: TGCAGCGTAGCGCGTAGACAGGGATTCTACGAGCAGTACTTC.

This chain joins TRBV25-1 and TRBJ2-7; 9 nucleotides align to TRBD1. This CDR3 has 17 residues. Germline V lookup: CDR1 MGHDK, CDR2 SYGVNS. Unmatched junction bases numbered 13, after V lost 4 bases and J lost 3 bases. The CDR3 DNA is TGTGCCAGCAGTGCCTTGGGACAGGGAGTGGGTGACTACGAGCAGTACTTC. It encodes CASSALGQGVGDYEQYF.

CDR3 residues: CASSRTQGFHYGYTF. In DNA, the CDR3 is TGTGCCAGCAGCCGAACGCAGGGTTTTCACTATGGCTACACCTTC. This chain links TRBV11-1 with TRBJ1-2, with D possibly TRBD1 on 5 matching bases. V dropped 5 bases and J dropped 3 bases, with 16 bases sitting between them. The CDR3 sequence is 15 residues long. Germline V gene lookup returns CDR1 SGHAT and CDR2 FQDESV (reference sequence).

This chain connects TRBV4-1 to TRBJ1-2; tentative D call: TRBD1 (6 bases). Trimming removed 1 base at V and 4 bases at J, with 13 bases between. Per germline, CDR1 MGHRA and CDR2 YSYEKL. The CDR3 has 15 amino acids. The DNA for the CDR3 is TGCGCCAGCAGCCAAGGACGGGGGCTGAGCTATGGCTACACCTTC. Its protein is CASSQGRGLSYGYTF.

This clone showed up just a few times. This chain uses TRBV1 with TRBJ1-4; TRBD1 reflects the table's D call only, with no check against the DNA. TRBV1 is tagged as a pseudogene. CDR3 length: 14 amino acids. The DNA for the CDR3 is TGCACCAGTCTTGCGCCTTCAGGCAATGAAAAACTGTTTTTT. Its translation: CTSLAPSGNEKLFF.

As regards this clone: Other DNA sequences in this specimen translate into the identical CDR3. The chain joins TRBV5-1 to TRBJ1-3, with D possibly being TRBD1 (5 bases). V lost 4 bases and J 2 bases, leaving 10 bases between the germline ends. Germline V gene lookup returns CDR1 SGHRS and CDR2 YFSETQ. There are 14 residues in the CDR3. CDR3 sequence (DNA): TGCGCCAGCAGCCCTGGACAAGCTGGAAACACCATATATTTT. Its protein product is CASSPGQAGNTIYF. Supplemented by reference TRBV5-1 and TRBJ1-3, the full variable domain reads KAGVTQTPRYLIKTRGQQVTLSCSPISGHRSVSWYQQTPGQGLQFLFEYFSETQRNKGNFPGRFSGRQFSNSRSEMNVSTLELGDSALYLCASSPGQAGNTIYFGEGSWLTVV.

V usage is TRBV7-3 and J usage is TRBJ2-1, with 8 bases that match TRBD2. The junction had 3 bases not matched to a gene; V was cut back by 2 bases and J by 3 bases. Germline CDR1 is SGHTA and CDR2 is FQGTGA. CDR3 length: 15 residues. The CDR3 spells CASSLVAGIYNEQFF. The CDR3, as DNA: TGTGCCAGCAGCTTAGTAGCGGGGATCTACAATGAGCAGTTCTTC.

The CDR3 DNA reads as TGTGCCAGCAAAACACAGGGGGTAAACACCGGGGAGCTGTTTTTT. It encodes CASKTQGVNTGELFF. This sequence joins TRBV2 and TRBJ2-2; TRBD1 matches at 8 bases. CDR1 is SNHLY, CDR2 FYNNEI, per germline. Trimming removed 7 bases from V and 2 bases from J; junction bases left unmatched: 6. The CDR3 has 15 residues.

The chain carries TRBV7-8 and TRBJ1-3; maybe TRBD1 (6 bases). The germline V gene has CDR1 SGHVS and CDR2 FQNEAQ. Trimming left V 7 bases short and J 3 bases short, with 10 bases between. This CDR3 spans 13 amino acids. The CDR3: CASMEGGGNTIYF. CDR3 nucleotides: TGTGCCAGCATGGAGGGGGGTGGAAACACCATATATTTT.